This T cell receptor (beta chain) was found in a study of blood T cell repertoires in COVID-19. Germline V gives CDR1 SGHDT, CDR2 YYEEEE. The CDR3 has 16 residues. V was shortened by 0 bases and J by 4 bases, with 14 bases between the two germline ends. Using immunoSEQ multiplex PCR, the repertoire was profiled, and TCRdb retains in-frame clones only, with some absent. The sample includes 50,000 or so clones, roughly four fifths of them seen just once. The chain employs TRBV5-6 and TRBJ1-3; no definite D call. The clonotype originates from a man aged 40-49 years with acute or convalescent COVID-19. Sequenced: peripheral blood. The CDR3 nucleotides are TGTGCCAGCAGCTTGGGCTACCTAATACCCGGAAACACCATATATTTT. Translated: CASSLGYLIPGNTIYF. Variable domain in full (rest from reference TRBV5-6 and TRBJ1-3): DAGVTQSPTHLIKTRGQQVTLRCSPKSGHDTVSWYQQALGQGPQFIFQYYEEEERQRGNFPDRFSGHQFPNYSSELNVNALLLGDSALYLCASSLGYLIPGNTIYFGEGSWLTVV.